These 11 T cell receptor beta chains were sequenced from one sample in a study of T cells in localized non-small cell lung cancer. Here immunoSEQ multiplex PCR was the method, and the copy in TCRdb shows in-frame clones only, minus some. The top ten clones hold over 1.5% of a sample with approximately 140,000 clones, 89% of them seen once. The sample here was peripheral blood, taken before any cancer treatment. These receptors were taken from a female donor of 60 years or more with stage I lung adenocarcinoma.

V gene TRBV5-5 combines with J gene TRBJ2-1; 9 bases fit TRBD2. CDR3 length: 15 residues. V gave up 5 bases and J gave up 7 bases; unmatched junction bases: 10. CDR1 and CDR2 (germline): SGHKS, YYEKEE (reference sequence). Written as DNA, the CDR3 is TGTGCCAGCAGTTCCTTAGCGGGAGTCGCGAATGAGCAGTTCTTC. It encodes CASSSLAGVANEQFF.

CDR3 nucleotide sequence: TGTGCCAGCAGCCCTACGGGACAGGGGCGAGAGACCCAGTACTTC. Translation gives CASSPTGQGRETQYF. The chain carries TRBV7-9 and TRBJ2-5; 10 bases align to TRBD1. V shed 5 bases, J shed 4 bases, and the junction held 7 bases outside the gene matches. CDR1 and CDR2 (germline): SEHNR, FQNEAQ (reference sequence). The CDR3 is made up of 15 amino acids.

The chain is built from TRBV30 and TRBJ2-3; D is possibly TRBD1 (5 bases). Trimming stripped 0 bases from V and 5 bases from J, with 12 bases between. CDR3 length equals 14 residues. Per the germline V gene, CDR1 is GTSNPN and CDR2 is SVGIG (reference sequence). DNA for the CDR3: TGTGCCTGGAGTGTAGGGGTTAGTGGAGATACGCAGTATTTT. Translation: CAWSVGVSGDTQYF.

The CDR3 bases are TGTGCCAGCAGCCAAGATATTAGGACTAGCGGACAAAATGAGCAGTTCTTC. Its translation: CASSQDIRTSGQNEQFF. The rearrangement links TRBV4-2 to TRBJ2-1; 10 positions agree with TRBD2. J was trimmed by 7 bases and V by 0 bases; bases with no gene match: 9. This CDR3 contains 17 residues. Germline V gives CDR1 LGHNA, CDR2 YNFKEQ.

The chain recombines TRBV19 with TRBJ1-4; tentatively, D is TRBD1 (6 bases). The germline V and J ends were trimmed by 7 bases and 4 bases, with 13 bases remaining between them. The V gene's germline CDR1 is LNHDA and CDR2 SQIVND (reference sequence). The length of the CDR3 is 14 residues. CDR3 loop: CASNLGTRNEKLFF. DNA of the CDR3: TGTGCCAGTAATCTCGGGACACGTAATGAAAAACTGTTTTTT.

CDR3 amino acids: CASSLLSDGEQFF. Here the CDR3 DNA reads TGTGCCAGCAGCTTGTTGTCGGACGGTGAGCAGTTCTTC. This chain uses TRBV11-3 with TRBJ2-1; D not certain. V gave up 3 bases and J gave up 9 bases, with 12 bases separating them. The CDR3 has 13 amino acids. Germline assignment: CDR1 SGHNT and CDR2 YENEEA.

This sequence joins TRBV6-4 and TRBJ2-3; 12 bases map to TRBD2. With V trimmed by 2 bases and J by 3 bases, 0 bases remained unmatched. The V gene's germline CDR1 is MRHNA and CDR2 SNTAGT. The CDR3 is 15 residues long. CDR3 DNA: TGTGCCAGCAGTGACGGACTAGCGGGGACAGATACGCAGTATTTT. Translating it yields CASSDGLAGTDTQYF.

The chain has TRBV5-1 and TRBJ2-2; 9 nucleotides agree with TRBD2. Germline CDR1 reads SGHRS; CDR2 reads YFSETQ. Trimming took 1 base from V and 3 from J; bases not matched to a gene: 4. This CDR3 comprises 16 residues. CDR3: CASSLSTSGYTGELFF. The CDR3 nucleotides read TGCGCCAGCAGCTTGAGTACTAGCGGGTACACCGGGGAGCTGTTTTTT.

The chain recombines TRBV5-1 with TRBJ2-7, with D uncertain. V was cut by 4 bases and J by 2 bases, with 13 bases left in between. The germline V gene encodes CDR1 SGHRS and CDR2 YFSETQ. The CDR3 extends over 14 amino acids. DNA of the CDR3: TGCGCCAGCAGCCCACGGACGCCGACCTACGAGCAGTACTTC. As protein: CASSPRTPTYEQYF.

For the CDR3, the DNA is TGTGCCACCAGCAGAGTCGACCAGCCCCAGCATTTT. This encodes CATSRVDQPQHF. The chain recombines TRBV15 with TRBJ1-5; no reliable D call. This CDR3 is 12 amino acids long. From germline, CDR1 is LNHNV and CDR2 YYDKDF (reference sequence). Trimming took 1 base from V and 7 from J, leaving 5 bases between them.

The rearrangement uses TRBV28 and TRBJ2-1; 11 bases agree with TRBD2. The V gene's germline CDR1 is MDHEN and CDR2 SYDVKM. This CDR3 contains 16 residues. V was pared by 5 bases and J by 10 bases, with 13 bases of the junction left unmatched. This CDR3 is CASSPRVSGRAGEQFF. In DNA form, the CDR3 reads TGTGCCAGCAGTCCTCGCGTTAGCGGGAGGGCCGGGGAGCAGTTCTTC.